This TCR beta chain appears in the sequencing data of a study of early T cells in non-severe SARS-CoV-2 infection. Overall study context: The chains were unpaired, and the sequenced material was bulk RNA from unsorted whole blood. Overall study findings and caveats: CD4 and private specificities were missed by VDJdb matching, which favored anti-spike CD8 responses.

TCRdb called the 5' RACE reads again in MiXCR, with one record for every CDR3 protein. The sample contains around 61,000 distinct CDR3 sequences, more than 9% of which appear only once. This clonotype was detected many times. Its matching antigen is unknown. Germline CDR1 and CDR2: MNHEY and SMNVEV (reference sequence). This CDR3 contains 20 residues. The J segment lost 0 bases and the V segment lost 7 bases, leaving 15 bases of the junction unmatched. The sequencing input was whole blood. This TCR derives from an adult who was a healthcare worker with PCR-confirmed SARS-CoV-2 infection or an uninfected control (not recorded which). This sequence joins TRBV27 and TRBJ2-1; 13 bases are shared with TRBD2. The CDR3 DNA reads as TGTGCCAGCAACCCGAGTCCAGGACTAGCGGGAGTCAGCTCCTACAATGAGCAGTTCTTC. Its protein product is CASNPSPGLAGVSSYNEQFF.